Listed below are T cell receptor beta chains from one sample, sequenced in a study of neurological immune-mediated disorders. TCRdb reprocessed the 5' RACE reads with MiXCR, giving one entry per CDR3 protein. The sample holds 60,000 to 85,000 distinct CDR3 sequences, 5% to 5.5% seen once. The sample comprised PBMCs. These receptors were collected from a woman aged 25 to 45 with multiple sclerosis. CDR3s include the opening cysteine and the closing phenylalanine or tryptophan. A D gene is named only where the DNA matches it firmly. A row's size may be missing; if present it is once, few, many or a size class.

D	J	size	length	V	CDR3	DNA
.	TRBJ2-3	many	14	TRBV12-3/TRBV12-4	CASSPLGSTDTQYF	TGTGCCAGCAGTCCCCTAGGAAGCACAGATACGCAGTATTTT
.	TRBJ2-5	.	13	TRBV10-3	CAISEPAGETQYF	TGTGCCATCAGTGAGCCCGCCGGGGAGACCCAGTACTTC
.	TRBJ1-1	many	18	TRBV5-1	CASSLDTGSGGWSTEAFF	TGCGCCAGCAGCTTGGATACGGGTTCGGGGGGTTGGAGCACTGAAGCTTTCTTT
.	TRBJ1-1	many	12	TRBV12-3/TRBV12-4	CASTPGAAEAFF	TGTGCCAGCACCCCGGGGGCTGCTGAAGCTTTCTTT
.	TRBJ2-1	many	14	TRBV5-1	CASSVATGTMRQFF	TGCGCCAGCAGCGTAGCGACAGGTACAATGAGACAGTTCTTC
TRBD2	TRBJ2-3	.	20	TRBV6-6	CASSVLWTSGRSKHTDTQYF	TGTGCCAGCAGTGTGCTGTGGACTAGCGGCCGTAGTAAGCACACAGATACGCAGTATTTT
.	TRBJ2-2	.	13	TRBV3-1	CASGDTPAGELFF	TGTGCCAGCGGGGACACCCCGGCCGGGGAGCTGTTTTTT
.	TRBJ2-1	many	16	TRBV7-2	CASSLAVGTNYNEQFF	TGTGCCAGCAGCTTAGCTGTAGGGACAAACTACAATGAGCAGTTCTTC
TRBD2	TRBJ2-5	many	17	TRBV5-1	CASSSPRLAGGQETQYF	TGCGCCAGCAGCTCTCCTCGACTAGCGGGAGGGCAAGAGACCCAGTACTTC
TRBD1	TRBJ1-1	few	12	TRBV30	CAGDRGGTEAFF	TGTGCCGGGGACAGGGGAGGAACTGAAGCTTTCTTT
.	TRBJ1-1	.	14	TRBV19	CASSVTAFSTEAFF	TGTGCCAGTAGTGTGACAGCTTTCTCCACTGAAGCTTTCTTT
TRBD2	TRBJ2-1	once	13	TRBV7-3	CASSLRRGDEQFF	TGTGCCAGCAGCTTAAGGCGGGGGGATGAGCAGTTCTTC
TRBD1	TRBJ2-2	many	15	TRBV7-7	CASSLETGGHGELFF	TGTGCCAGCAGCCTCGAAACAGGGGGTCACGGGGAGCTGTTTTTT
.	TRBJ1-1	many	16	TRBV5-1	CASSLGQGKTNTEAFF	TGCGCCAGCAGCTTGGGCCAGGGAAAAACGAACACTGAAGCTTTCTTT
.	TRBJ1-5	many	13	TRBV20-1	CSAIKEGNQPQHF	TGCAGTGCTATTAAGGAGGGAAACCAGCCCCAGCATTTT
.	TRBJ2-3	many	15	TRBV20-1	CSARHGGAGTDTQYF	TGCAGTGCTAGACATGGGGGGGCGGGCACAGATACGCAGTATTTT
.	TRBJ1-3	.	15	TRBV5-1	CASSLSGNSGNTIYF	TGCGCCAGCAGCTTATCAGGGAACTCTGGAAACACCATATATTTT
.	TRBJ2-2	many	16	TRBV28	CASSPRGGPHTGELFF	TGTGCCAGCAGCCCGCGGGGCGGACCACACACCGGGGAGCTGTTTTTT
TRBD2	TRBJ2-7	many	15	TRBV12-3/TRBV12-4	CASSSPAGTTYEQYF	TGTGCCAGCAGTTCTCCCGCCGGGACTACGTACGAGCAGTACTTC
TRBD1	TRBJ1-2	many	13	TRBV5-1	CASSLRGLGRYTF	TGCGCCAGCAGCCTCAGGGGGCTTGGACGCTACACCTTC
.	TRBJ2-7	few	12	TRBV20-1	CSARARTYEQYF	TGCAGTGCTAGAGCGCGCACCTACGAGCAGTACTTC
.	TRBJ2-2	many	15	TRBV15	CATSRGEGAIGELFF	TGTGCCACCAGCAGAGGCGAGGGTGCCATCGGGGAGCTGTTTTTT
.	TRBJ2-5	.	13	TRBV20-1	CSDRVGHQETQYF	TGCAGTGATAGAGTGGGACATCAAGAGACCCAGTACTTC
TRBD2	TRBJ2-1	many	17	TRBV5-1	CASSRAGTSGSYNEQFF	TGCGCCAGCAGCCGAGCCGGGACTAGCGGCTCCTACAATGAGCAGTTCTTC
TRBD1	TRBJ1-1	many	14	TRBV5-1	CASSLGGQTGEAFF	TGCGCCAGCAGCTTGGGGGGTCAGACAGGGGAGGCTTTCTTT
.	TRBJ2-5	many	15	TRBV5-5	CASSFSASPQETQYF	TGTGCCAGCAGCTTTTCGGCCTCCCCCCAAGAGACCCAGTACTTC
.	TRBJ1-1	few	14	TRBV5-1	CASSFVPEDTEAFF	TGCGCCAGCAGCTTTGTACCGGAGGACACTGAAGCTTTCTTT
.	TRBJ2-5	many	15	TRBV5-8	CASSLGRGNQETQYF	TGTGCCAGCAGCCTCGGGCGGGGCAACCAAGAGACCCAGTACTTC
TRBD2	TRBJ2-1	few	18	TRBV6-6	CAAGGRGLAGGGWNEQFF	TGTGCCGCGGGAGGGCGCGGACTAGCGGGGGGAGGCTGGAATGAGCAGTTCTTC
.	TRBJ2-7	.	12	TRBV5-1	CASSLDLYEQYF	TGCGCCAGCAGCTTGGATCTATACGAGCAGTACTTC
.	TRBJ1-2	many	13	TRBV24-1	CATSDGTEYGYTF	TGTGCCACCAGTGATGGGACGGAGTATGGCTACACCTTC
.	TRBJ2-7	many	13	TRBV12-3/TRBV12-4	CASSLVASGEQYF	TGTGCCAGCAGTTTGGTAGCCAGCGGCGAGCAGTACTTC
TRBD2	TRBJ2-4	many	17	TRBV9	CASSYDDYRGGKNIQYF	TGTGCCAGCAGCTACGACGACTACCGGGGGGGCAAAAACATTCAGTACTTC
TRBD1	TRBJ1-2	few	14	TRBV5-5	CASSLGQTYGSYTF	TGTGCCAGCAGCCTGGGACAGACCTATGGAAGCTACACCTTC
.	TRBJ2-2	many	13	TRBV12-3/TRBV12-4	CASSPRLVSELFF	TGTGCCAGCAGTCCCCGACTCGTTAGTGAGCTGTTTTTT
.	TRBJ2-1	.	14	TRBV20-1	CSAPLMGGDNEQFF	TGCAGTGCTCCCCTGATGGGCGGAGACAATGAGCAGTTCTTC
TRBD2	TRBJ2-1	many	16	TRBV20-1	CSARRGRTSGNNEQFF	TGCAGTGCTAGAAGGGGAAGGACTAGCGGAAACAATGAGCAGTTCTTC
TRBD1	TRBJ1-3	many	14	TRBV10-3	CAITPQGGGNTIYF	TGTGCCATCACCCCACAGGGGGGAGGAAACACCATATATTTT
TRBD2	TRBJ2-1	many	16	TRBV5-1	CASSLEQGLAGFEQFF	TGCGCCAGCAGCTTAGAACAAGGACTAGCGGGATTTGAGCAGTTCTTC
TRBD1	TRBJ1-4	.	13	TRBV10-3	CAISGTGTEKLFF	TGTGCCATCAGTGGGACAGGGACTGAAAAACTGTTTTTT
.	TRBJ2-3	.	11	TRBV6-6	CASSASDTQYF	TGTGCCAGCAGTGCTTCCGATACGCAGTATTTT
TRBD1	TRBJ2-7	.	14	TRBV18	CASSPPDRGLEQYF	TGTGCCAGCTCACCACCTGACAGGGGGCTCGAGCAGTACTTC
.	TRBJ1-6	many	16	TRBV5-1	CASSLESAGNGSPLHF	TGCGCCAGCAGCTTGGAGTCGGCAGGGAATGGATCACCCCTCCACTTT
TRBD2	TRBJ2-1	many	14	TRBV29-1	CSVHTSGSYNEQFF	TGCAGCGTCCACACTAGCGGCTCCTACAATGAGCAGTTCTTC
.	TRBJ1-2	many	13	TRBV5-1	CASRLALGYGYTF	TGCGCCAGCAGATTAGCGTTAGGGTATGGCTACACCTTC
TRBD1	TRBJ1-5	.	16	TRBV3-1	CASSQAGQARNQHQHF	TGTGCCAGCAGCCAAGCGGGACAGGCCCGCAATCAGCACCAGCATTTT
.	TRBJ2-5	many	17	TRBV12-3/TRBV12-4	CASSPPALDSALETQYF	TGTGCCAGCAGTCCTCCCGCCTTGGACTCCGCTCTGGAGACCCAGTACTTC
.	TRBJ2-3	many	12	TRBV20-1	CSANPRGDTQYF	TGCAGTGCGAACCCCCGTGGCGATACGCAGTATTTT
.	TRBJ1-4	many	16	TRBV4-1	CASSQDPTGGNEKLFF	TGCGCCAGCAGCCAAGATCCAACAGGCGGGAATGAAAAACTGTTTTTT
.	TRBJ2-5	many	13	TRBV20-1	CSARSLHQETQYF	TGCAGTGCTAGAAGTCTACACCAAGAGACCCAGTACTTC
TRBD1	TRBJ2-5	many	14	TRBV14	CASSQETGPETQYF	TGTGCCAGCAGCCAAGAGACAGGGCCAGAGACCCAGTACTTC
.	TRBJ1-2	many	16	TRBV12-3/TRBV12-4	CASSSGGGGSGDGYTF	TGTGCCAGCAGTTCCGGCGGAGGGGGATCAGGGGATGGCTACACCTTC
TRBD1	TRBJ1-5	many	16	TRBV7-9	CASSPALTGENQPQHF	TGTGCCAGCAGCCCGGCCTTGACAGGGGAAAATCAGCCCCAGCATTTT
.	TRBJ2-3	few	18	TRBV10-3	CAISPASGTRGSTDTQYF	TGTGCCATCAGCCCTGCCTCGGGGACCCGCGGAAGCACAGATACGCAGTATTTT
TRBD2	TRBJ2-7	many	14	TRBV19	CASSIEAGAYEQYF	TGTGCCAGTAGTATTGAAGCGGGGGCCTACGAGCAGTACTTC